This T cell receptor (beta chain) was retrieved from a study of metastatic and nonmetastatic thyroid tumors. In this sample, this clone turned up a few times. Under the authors' procedure: The distant-metastasis classifier for papillary thyroid cancer was built from CDR3 differences across clinicopathological groups. TCRdb redid the clone calls on the PCR reads using MiXCR. The V and J calls here are based on TCRdb, not the publication. The sample lists tens of thousands of clones, less than 20% occurring once. Before thyroid surgery, none of the patients had received any treatment. Germline assignment: CDR1 MNHEY and CDR2 SMNVEV (reference sequence). V shed 3 bases, J shed 9 bases, and the junction held 8 bases outside the gene matches. The CDR3 sequence is 15 residues long.

The clonotype originates from a female donor with papillary thyroid cancer or a benign thyroid nodule (not recorded which). Some clones in this sample may be carry-over from other donors' samples. The V and J genes are TRBV27 and TRBJ1-6, with TRBD1 matching over 7 bases. The specimen was blood. The CDR3 sequence is CASSFSGTASSPLHF. In DNA, the CDR3 is TGTGCCAGCAGTTTCTCCGGGACAGCGTCTTCACCCCTCCACTTT.